The rows below give T cell receptor beta chains drawn from one sample of a study of technical replicates of blood from a few donors. Data came from immunoSEQ multiplex PCR; TCRdb stores just in-frame clones and leaves some out. The profile covers about 100,000 clones, with almost 96% appearing a single time and 0.22% taken by the ten largest. The material sequenced was T cells isolated from PBMCs. Source of these receptors: a human donor in good health. The CDR3 runs from the conserved cysteine through the conserved F or W. A D gene is named only where the DNA matches it firmly. Clone size is shown for a subset of rows, as once, few, many or a class of expanded clone.

NA	TRBV6-5	TRBJ1-1	NA	CASSTGTPVGAFF	TGTGCCAGCAGTACCGGGACACCTGTCGGGGCTTTCTTT
NA	TRBV10-3	TRBJ2-5	TRBD1	CAISEFDREQETQYF	TGTGCCATCAGTGAGTTTGACAGGGAACAAGAGACCCAGTACTTC
once	TRBV7-6	TRBJ2-2	NA	CASSKTGNTGELFF	TGTGCCAGCAGCAAAACAGGGAACACCGGGGAGCTGTTTTTT
NA	TRBV7-8	TRBJ2-5	TRBD1	CASSIRDRAQETQYF	TGTGCCAGCAGCATCCGGGACAGGGCCCAAGAGACCCAGTACTTC
NA	TRBV5-1	TRBJ2-5	TRBD2	CASSPGGGPLKETQYF	TGCGCCAGCAGCCCAGGCGGGGGTCCCCTCAAAGAGACCCAGTACTTC
NA	TRBV12-5	TRBJ1-3	TRBD1	CASGLRDSGNAIYF	TGTGCTAGTGGTTTGCGGGACAGCGGAAACGCCATATATTTT
NA	TRBV19	TRBJ1-4	NA	CASTIGASGEKLFF	TGTGCCAGTACCATTGGGGCCTCGGGTGAAAAACTGTTTTTT
once	TRBV12-5	TRBJ1-1	TRBD1	CASGPDRGMNTEAFF	TGTGCTAGTGGTCCGGACAGGGGTATGAACACTGAAGCTTTCTTT
NA	TRBV6-6	TRBJ2-1	NA	CASSNTGKYNEQFF	TGTGCCAGCAGTAATACCGGGAAGTACAATGAGCAGTTCTTC
NA	TRBV5-1	TRBJ1-4	TRBD1	CASSRDPRDYFGQGLINEKLFF	TGCGCCAGCAGCCGCGACCCAAGGGACTATTTCGGACAGGGCCTTATTAATGAAAAACTGTTTTTT
NA	TRBV5-1	TRBJ1-2	TRBD1	CASSWGQGPTWSYTF	TGCGCCAGCAGCTGGGGACAGGGGCCTACCTGGAGCTACACCTTC
once	TRBV19	TRBJ2-2	NA	CASSQPMSGANTGELFF	TGTGCCAGTAGTCAGCCTATGTCAGGGGCCAACACCGGGGAGCTGTTTTTT
NA	TRBV13	TRBJ1-5	NA	CASSRSPGGFSNQPQHF	TGTGCCAGCAGCAGAAGCCCGGGGGGTTTTAGCAATCAGCCCCAGCATTTT
NA	TRBV15	TRBJ1-5	TRBD1	CATSRARDRLSNQPQHF	TGTGCCACCAGCAGAGCCCGGGACAGACTTAGCAATCAGCCCCAGCATTTT
NA	TRBV12-5	TRBJ2-7	NA	CASGWDTGTYEQYF	TGTGCTAGTGGTTGGGACACCGGTACATACGAGCAGTACTTC
NA	TRBV11-1	TRBJ2-5	NA	CASSYIKRYRDQETQYF	TGTGCCAGCAGCTATATAAAAAGGTACCGGGACCAAGAGACCCAGTACTTC
NA	TRBV11-1	TRBJ2-5	TRBD1	CASSLAGTGALILETQYF	TGTGCCAGCAGCTTAGCGGGTACAGGGGCTCTAATTTTGGAGACCCAGTACTTC